This is a list of T cell receptor beta chains from one sample in a study of T cell responses to AZD1222 COVID-19 vaccine. Here immunoSEQ multiplex PCR was the method, and the copy in TCRdb shows in-frame clones only, minus some. The data contain under 200,000 clones, approximately 91% of them singletons. The sequencing here drew on peripheral blood, taken on day 0 of AZD1222 vaccination. The receptors were sampled from an adult in good health. Each CDR3 is given with its conserved first and last residue. Fields, in order: J gene, V gene, D gene, clone size, CDR3 protein, CDR3 DNA. The D gene is left open where the match is weak. Size is stated for part of the rows, as once, few or many counts, or as a class when the clone is expanded.

TRBJ2-1,TRBV12-3/TRBV12-4,-,-,CASSRAGEQFF,TGTGCCAGCAGTCGGGCCGGGGAGCAGTTCTTC
TRBJ1-1,TRBV27,-,-,CASSLAGNTEAFF,TGTGCCAGCAGTTTGGCGGGTAACACTGAAGCTTTCTTT
TRBJ1-1,TRBV7-2,-,-,CASSLNPSYTEAFF,TGTGCCAGCAGCTTAAACCCCTCCTACACTGAAGCTTTCTTT
TRBJ2-1,TRBV2,-,-,CASFRGYYPNEQFF,TGTGCCAGCTTTCGGGGATACTACCCTAATGAGCAGTTCTTC
TRBJ2-3,TRBV10-1,TRBD2,-,CASSGPGLAGSDTQYF,TGCGCCAGCAGTGGCCCGGGACTAGCGGGATCAGATACGCAGTATTTT
TRBJ1-5,TRBV28,TRBD1,-,CASRRRGLTDQPQHF,TGTGCCAGCAGGCGGAGGGGGCTAACGGATCAGCCCCAGCATTTT
TRBJ2-7,TRBV27,TRBD1,-,CASSAPGQGRYEQYF,TGTGCCAGCAGTGCACCGGGACAGGGGAGGTACGAGCAGTACTTC
TRBJ2-4,TRBV5-5,TRBD1,-,CASSLIGTGGMVDIQYF,TGTGCCAGCAGCTTGATTGGGACAGGGGGCATGGTGGACATTCAGTACTTC
TRBJ1-2,TRBV7-3,TRBD1,-,CASSLGGQATTYGYTF,TGTGCCAGCAGCTTAGGCGGACAGGCCACCACCTATGGCTACACCTTC
TRBJ2-7,TRBV27,-,-,CASSLSRGLPYEQYF,TGTGCCAGCAGTTTAAGTAGGGGCCTCCCCTACGAGCAGTACTTC
TRBJ1-2,TRBV15,-,-,CATSRESGWYGYTF,TGTGCCACCAGCAGAGAATCAGGGTGGTATGGCTACACCTTC
TRBJ1-1,TRBV28,-,once,CASSQDPTRSTEAFF,TGTGCCAGCAGCCAGGACCCAACCCGGTCCACTGAAGCTTTCTTT